A selection of T cell receptor beta chains follows, all from one sample in a study of CD8 T cells in Susac syndrome. A single record per CDR3 protein comes from TCRdb applying MiXCR to the immunoSEQ multiplex PCR reads. Of about 100,000 distinct CDR3 sequences in the sample, about 95% were seen once. The sequenced sample was CD8+ T cells from PBMCs. The receptors come from a human donor with Susac syndrome. Both conserved end residues are part of each CDR3. The D gene is left open where the match is weak. Some rows mark clone size as missing; the rest say once, few, many or name a class of expanded clone.

J gene	V gene	clone size	D gene	CDR3 DNA	CDR3 protein
TRBJ2-3	TRBV15	once	-	TGTGCCACCAGGAGGGCCTCGGCAGGTGATACGCAGTATTTT	CATRRASAGDTQYF
TRBJ2-1	TRBV4-1	-	-	TGCGCCAGCAGCCAAGATGGTAGAATCATTGGTGAGCAGTTCTTC	CASSQDGRIIGEQFF
TRBJ1-5	TRBV3-1	-	-	TGTGCCAGCAGCCAAGATCTGGTGGGTCAGCCCCAGCATTTT	CASSQDLVGQPQHF
TRBJ2-5	TRBV29-1	-	-	TGCAGCGGGCGACAAGCGGAGACCCAGTACTTC	CSGRQAETQYF
TRBJ1-2	TRBV13	-	TRBD1	TGTGCCAGCAGCTTAGGGCAGGGGGCTAGCGGCTACACCTTC	CASSLGQGASGYTF
TRBJ1-2	TRBV29-1	-	-	TGCAGCGCCCAGGCGGATGGCTACACCTTC	CSAQADGYTF
TRBJ2-2	TRBV2	once	-	TGTGCCAGCAGGGGGGAGAAAACCGGGGAGCTGTTTTTT	CASRGEKTGELFF
TRBJ2-5	TRBV29-1	-	-	TGCAGCGCCTCACCCTCGGGACGGCAAGAGACCCAGTACTTC	CSASPSGRQETQYF
TRBJ2-3	TRBV29-1	-	-	TGCAGCGTTCCGGGACTCCCCCGCACAGATACGCAGTATTTT	CSVPGLPRTDTQYF
TRBJ1-2	TRBV29-1	few	-	TGCAGCGTTGAGGCCGGGAACTATGGCTACACCTTC	CSVEAGNYGYTF
TRBJ2-5	TRBV4-1	-	-	TGCGCCAGCAGCCAAGATACCGGGGACGGAGAGACCCAGTACTTC	CASSQDTGDGETQYF
TRBJ1-2	TRBV29-1	-	TRBD1	TGCAGCGCCAGGGACAGAAAATATGGCTACACCTTC	CSARDRKYGYTF
TRBJ2-7	TRBV4-1	-	TRBD2	TGCGCCAGCAGCCAAGATTTCCAGGGAGGGTACGAGCAGTACTTC	CASSQDFQGGYEQYF
TRBJ2-3	TRBV27	-	-	TGTGCCAGCAGTAAAATTTACACAGATACGCAGTATTTT	CASSKIYTDTQYF
TRBJ2-1	TRBV19	-	-	TGTGCCAGTAGTCTCTCGGCTAGCGTGAATGAGCAGTTCTTC	CASSLSASVNEQFF
TRBJ2-1	TRBV18	-	TRBD2	TGTGCCAGCTCACCGTACCCTGCTAGCGGGTACAATGAGCAGTTCTTC	CASSPYPASGYNEQFF
TRBJ2-7	TRBV28	-	TRBD2	TGTGCCAGCAGTTTAGATCTAGCGGGTACCTACGAGCAGTACTTC	CASSLDLAGTYEQYF
TRBJ1-4	TRBV29-1	-	-	TGCAGCGTTGAAGATCGTGTCGGTGGGGGTCGCGGACTGTTTTTT	CSVEDRVGGGRGLFF
TRBJ2-7	TRBV13	once	TRBD2	TGTGCCAGCAGCCCCTCTAGCGGGAACCCTAACCGTATGCCCTACGAGCAGTACTTC	CASSPSSGNPNRMPYEQYF
TRBJ2-1	TRBV3-1	-	TRBD2	TGTGCCAGCAGCCAGTCAAGCGGGGCTAGTGAGCAGTTCTTC	CASSQSSGASEQFF
TRBJ2-3	TRBV4-1	-	TRBD1	TGCGCCAGCAGCCCTGGACAGGGTCCAGATACGCAGTATTTT	CASSPGQGPDTQYF
TRBJ2-7	TRBV3-1	-	-	TGTGCCAGCAGCCCCCGGGACGGGCCTTCCTACGAGCAGTACTTC	CASSPRDGPSYEQYF
TRBJ2-7	TRBV2	-	TRBD1	TGTGCCAGCAGGGGACAGACGCAAGCCTACGAGCAGTACTTC	CASRGQTQAYEQYF
TRBJ2-2	TRBV29-1	-	-	TGCAGCGTTGATGACACCGGGGAGCTGTTTTTT	CSVDDTGELFF
TRBJ2-7	TRBV4-1	-	-	TGCGCCAGCAGCCAAGACTTCGGGACCTTTGAGAGCGAGCAGTACTTC	CASSQDFGTFESEQYF
TRBJ2-7	TRBV25-1	-	-	TGTGCCAGCAGTGAAAGGGCCGGAGGGCAGTACTTC	CASSERAGGQYF
TRBJ2-3	TRBV6-1	-	-	TGTGCCAGCAGTACACAATACCGGGCCATCACAGATACGCAGTATTTT	CASSTQYRAITDTQYF
TRBJ2-7	TRBV14	few	TRBD1	TGTGCCAGCAGTCGACAGGGGGCTAGATCCTACGAGCAGTACTTC	CASSRQGARSYEQYF
TRBJ2-4	TRBV7-9	-	TRBD2	TGTGCCAGCAGCCGGAGCGGGATTAACGAAAACATTCAGTACTTC	CASSRSGINENIQYF
TRBJ1-1	TRBV28	-	-	TGTGCCAGCAGTTTCGGTTCGGCGGTCCCTGAAGCTTTCTTT	CASSFGSAVPEAFF
TRBJ1-4	TRBV13	-	-	TGTGCCAGCAGCTTAGATACCGGGACAAACAATGAAAAACTGTTTTTT	CASSLDTGTNNEKLFF
TRBJ1-1	TRBV3-1	-	-	TGTGCCAGCAGCCCGCCGGGTCTCGAAGCTTTCTTT	CASSPPGLEAFF
TRBJ2-7	TRBV7-2	-	-	TGTGCCAGCAGGAGCAAACACGAGAGCTACGAGCAGTACTTC	CASRSKHESYEQYF
TRBJ2-7	TRBV3-1	-	TRBD1	TGTGCCAGCAGCCAGCTACAGGGGCCCTACGAGCAGTACTTC	CASSQLQGPYEQYF
TRBJ1-1	TRBV6-5	once	-	TGTGCCAGCAGTTATGTCGCCCTAGGCACTGAAGCTTTCTTT	CASSYVALGTEAFF
TRBJ1-1	TRBV20-1	-	-	TGCAGTGCTAGAGTGAGGACGGACGCCTTAGAAGCTTTCTTT	CSARVRTDALEAFF
TRBJ2-3	TRBV29-1	-	-	TGCAGCCTAAGGAGTGGGCCAGATACGCAGTATTTT	CSLRSGPDTQYF
TRBJ2-1	TRBV20-1	-	-	TGCAGTGCTGGGGACTGGGCCAATGAGCAGTTCTTC	CSAGDWANEQFF
TRBJ2-3	TRBV5-1	-	-	TGCGCCAGCAGCTTGGACGTTAATACGCAGTATTTT	CASSLDVNTQYF
TRBJ2-3	TRBV12-3/TRBV12-4	-	-	TGTGCCAGCACCCCGACGGATACGCAGTATTTT	CASTPTDTQYF
TRBJ2-7	TRBV4-1	-	-	TGCGCCAGCAGCCAAGGGGACACAAACTCCTACGAGCAGTACTTC	CASSQGDTNSYEQYF
TRBJ2-6	TRBV27	-	-	TGTGCCAGCAGCATCAGGGGGGCCAACGTCCTGACTTTC	CASSIRGANVLTF
TRBJ2-5	TRBV20-1	-	TRBD2	TGCAGTGCGACCCGGACTAGCGTAGAGACCCAGTACTTC	CSATRTSVETQYF
TRBJ1-1	TRBV29-1	-	-	TGCAGCGCGGGGGGTGCCACTGAAGCTTTCTTT	CSAGGATEAFF
TRBJ2-3	TRBV18	-	TRBD2	TGTGCCAGCTCTCCTCTCAGCGGGAGTCAGACGGATACGCAGTATTTT	CASSPLSGSQTDTQYF
TRBJ2-2	TRBV5-1	-	-	TGCGCCAGCAGCTTGGCCGGGGTCGGGGAGCTGTTTTTT	CASSLAGVGELFF
TRBJ2-3	TRBV28	-	-	TGTGCCAGCAGCGCCCCAGAGGGGGGCCATACCCCAGATACGCAGTATTTT	CASSAPEGGHTPDTQYF
TRBJ2-4	TRBV6-6	-	TRBD2	TGTGCCAGCAGACCCCAAGGCGGGAGGTTCGACATTCAGTACTTC	CASRPQGGRFDIQYF
TRBJ2-2	TRBV4-2	-	-	TGTGCCAGCAGCCAAGAATGGGCTTCGGTCGGGGAGCTGTTTTTT	CASSQEWASVGELFF
TRBJ1-6	TRBV7-3	-	-	TGTGCCAGCAGCTTAAGGCTCAGGGGAGAGGGTTCACCCCTCCACTTT	CASSLRLRGEGSPLHF
TRBJ2-7	TRBV29-1	once	-	TGCAGCGTCGCTCTAGTATCAGCGGCGTACGAGCAGTACTTC	CSVALVSAAYEQYF
TRBJ2-1	TRBV5-1	-	-	TGCGCCAGCAGCTTATCCGGGGTAGCGTCCTACAATGAGCAGTTCTTC	CASSLSGVASYNEQFF
TRBJ1-2	TRBV9	-	-	TGTGCCAGCAAACTCAGCGGTGGCTACACCTTC	CASKLSGGYTF